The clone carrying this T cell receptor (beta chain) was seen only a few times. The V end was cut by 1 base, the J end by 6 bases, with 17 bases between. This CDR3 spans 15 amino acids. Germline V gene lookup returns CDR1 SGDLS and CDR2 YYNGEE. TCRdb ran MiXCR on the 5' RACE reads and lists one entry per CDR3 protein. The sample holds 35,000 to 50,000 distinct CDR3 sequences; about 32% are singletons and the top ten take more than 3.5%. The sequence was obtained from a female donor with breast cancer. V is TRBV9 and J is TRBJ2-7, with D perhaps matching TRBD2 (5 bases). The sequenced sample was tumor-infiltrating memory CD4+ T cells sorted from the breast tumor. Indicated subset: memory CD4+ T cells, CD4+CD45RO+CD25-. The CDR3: CASSVSSSGTSEQYF. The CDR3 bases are TGTGCCAGCAGCGTATCCTCCTCGGGAACTAGCGAGCAGTACTTC.